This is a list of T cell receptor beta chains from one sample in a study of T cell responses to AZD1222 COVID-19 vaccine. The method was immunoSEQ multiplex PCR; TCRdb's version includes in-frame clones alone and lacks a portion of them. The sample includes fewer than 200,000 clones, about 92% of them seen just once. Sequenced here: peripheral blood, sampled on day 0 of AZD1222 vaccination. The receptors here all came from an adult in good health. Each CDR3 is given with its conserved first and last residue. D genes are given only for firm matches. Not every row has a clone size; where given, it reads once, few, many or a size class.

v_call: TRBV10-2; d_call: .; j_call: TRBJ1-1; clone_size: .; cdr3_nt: TGCGCCAGCTGGAGGGGAATGAACACTGAAGCTTTCTTT; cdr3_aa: CASWRGMNTEAFF
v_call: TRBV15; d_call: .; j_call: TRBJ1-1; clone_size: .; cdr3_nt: TGTGCCACCAGCAGACCTCGATCCGGAGCTTTCTTT; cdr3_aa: CATSRPRSGAFF
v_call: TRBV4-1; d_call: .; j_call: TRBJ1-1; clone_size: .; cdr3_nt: TGCGCCAGCAGGCCTGGCGGGCAAGCTGAAGCTTTCTTT; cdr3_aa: CASRPGGQAEAFF
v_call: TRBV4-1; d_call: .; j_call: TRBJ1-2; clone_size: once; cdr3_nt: TGCGCCAGCAGCCAGCCATCCACCTACGGAACCGGCGGCTACACCTTC; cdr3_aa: CASSQPSTYGTGGYTF
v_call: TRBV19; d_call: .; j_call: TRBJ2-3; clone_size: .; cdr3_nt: TGTGCCAGTTTCCCTCTGGGCGGGCAGCATAGCACAGATACGCAGTATTTT; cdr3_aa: CASFPLGGQHSTDTQYF
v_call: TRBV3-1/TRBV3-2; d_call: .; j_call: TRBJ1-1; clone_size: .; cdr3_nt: TGTGCCAGCAGCCAGGGGAAAGTGGTCGCTTTCTTT; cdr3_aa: CASSQGKVVAFF
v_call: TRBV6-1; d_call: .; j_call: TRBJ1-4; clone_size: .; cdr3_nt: TGTGCCAGCAGTGAAAGGAAAGAACTGTTTTTT; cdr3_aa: CASSERKELFF
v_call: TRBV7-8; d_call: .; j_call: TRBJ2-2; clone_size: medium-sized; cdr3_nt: TGTGCCAGCAGCTTAGAGGGGAACACCGGGGAGCTGTTTTTT; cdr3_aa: CASSLEGNTGELFF
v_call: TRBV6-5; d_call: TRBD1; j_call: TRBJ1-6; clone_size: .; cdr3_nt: TGTGCCAGCAGTTTACAGGGGGCCGCCTATAATTCACCCCTCCACTTT; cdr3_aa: CASSLQGAAYNSPLHF
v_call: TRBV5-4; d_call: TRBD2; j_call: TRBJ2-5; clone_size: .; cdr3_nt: TGTGCCAGCAGCTTTAGAACCCTTAGCGGGGGGAGGGAGACCCAGTACTTC; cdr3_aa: CASSFRTLSGGRETQYF
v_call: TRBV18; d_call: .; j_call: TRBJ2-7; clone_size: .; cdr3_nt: TGTGCCAGCTCACCCTGGGACACCACCTACGAGCAGTACTTC; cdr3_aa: CASSPWDTTYEQYF
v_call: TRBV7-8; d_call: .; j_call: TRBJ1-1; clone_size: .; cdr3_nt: TGTGCCAGCAGAGCGGCAGGAAGGAACACTGAAGCTTTCTTT; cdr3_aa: CASRAAGRNTEAFF
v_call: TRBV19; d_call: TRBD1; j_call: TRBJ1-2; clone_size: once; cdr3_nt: TGTGCCAGTAGCCGGGACAGGGCCAACTATGGCTACACCTTC; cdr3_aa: CASSRDRANYGYTF
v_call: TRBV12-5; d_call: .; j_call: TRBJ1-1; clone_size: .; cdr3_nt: TGTGCTAGTGGTTTAGGAGCTCGAACTGAAGCTTTCTTT; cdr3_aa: CASGLGARTEAFF
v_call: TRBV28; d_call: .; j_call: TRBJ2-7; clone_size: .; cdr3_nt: TGTGCCAGCAGTTCAGAGGGCCACGAGCAGTACTTC; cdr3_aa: CASSSEGHEQYF
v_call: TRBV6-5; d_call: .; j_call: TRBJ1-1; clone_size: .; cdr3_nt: TGTGCCAGCAGTTACTCGGGACGATCATGGAACACTGAAGCTTTCTTT; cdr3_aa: CASSYSGRSWNTEAFF
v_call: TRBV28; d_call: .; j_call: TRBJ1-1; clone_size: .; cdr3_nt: TGTGCCAGCCTGGATCTTATGAACACTGAAGCTTTCTTT; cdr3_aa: CASLDLMNTEAFF
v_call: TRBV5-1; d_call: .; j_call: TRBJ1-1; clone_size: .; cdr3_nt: TGCGCCAGCAGCTTGGAGGCCACTGAAGCTTTCTTT; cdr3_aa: CASSLEATEAFF
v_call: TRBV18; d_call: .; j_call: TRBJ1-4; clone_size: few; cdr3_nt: TGTGCCAGCTCACCACCTAGCCCCCAGAATGAAAAACTGTTTTTT; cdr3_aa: CASSPPSPQNEKLFF
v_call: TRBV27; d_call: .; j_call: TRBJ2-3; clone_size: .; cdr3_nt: TGTGCCAGCAGGGGATCAGGATGGGAGATCACAGATACGCAGTATTTT; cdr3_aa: CASRGSGWEITDTQYF
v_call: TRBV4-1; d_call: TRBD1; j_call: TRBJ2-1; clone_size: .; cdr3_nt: TGCGCCAGCAGCCAAGGGGACAGGGGGCCGAGAAATGAGCAGTTCTTC; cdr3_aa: CASSQGDRGPRNEQFF
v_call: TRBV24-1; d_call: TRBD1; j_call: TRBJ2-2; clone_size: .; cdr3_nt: TGTGCCACCAGTGATTTGTACGGGACAGGGGGAAACACCGGGGAGCTGTTTTTT; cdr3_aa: CATSDLYGTGGNTGELFF
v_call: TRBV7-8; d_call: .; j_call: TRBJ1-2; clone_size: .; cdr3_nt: TGTGCCAGCACCCATGACAGACACTCCAACTATGGCTACACCTTC; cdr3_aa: CASTHDRHSNYGYTF
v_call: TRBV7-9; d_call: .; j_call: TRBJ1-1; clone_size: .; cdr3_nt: TGTGCCAGCAGCCCAAGGTTTGGGCGTTCCGGTGACACTGAAGCTTTCTTT; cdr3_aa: CASSPRFGRSGDTEAFF
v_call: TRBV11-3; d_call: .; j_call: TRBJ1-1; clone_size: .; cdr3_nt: TGTGCCAGCAGCTTGAGGGGGGGCACTGAAGCTTTCTTT; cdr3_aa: CASSLRGGTEAFF
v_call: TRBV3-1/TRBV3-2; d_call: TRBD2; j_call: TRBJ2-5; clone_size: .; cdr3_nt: TGTGCCAGCAGCCAAGACGGGGGGGCGGGCGGCGAGACCCAGTACTTC; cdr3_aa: CASSQDGGAGGETQYF
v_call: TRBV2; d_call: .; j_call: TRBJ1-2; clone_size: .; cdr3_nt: TGTGCCAGCAGTGAACAAACCATCAAGACACACAACTATGGCTACACCTTC; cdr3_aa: CASSEQTIKTHNYGYTF
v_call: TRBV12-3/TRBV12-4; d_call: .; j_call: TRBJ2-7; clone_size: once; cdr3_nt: TGTGCCAGCAGTTCGGACGGAGGCTACGAGCAGTACTTC; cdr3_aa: CASSSDGGYEQYF
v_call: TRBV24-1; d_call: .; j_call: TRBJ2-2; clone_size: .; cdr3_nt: TGTGCCACCAGTGAAACCCCGGGGACCGGGGAGCTGTTTTTT; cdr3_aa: CATSETPGTGELFF
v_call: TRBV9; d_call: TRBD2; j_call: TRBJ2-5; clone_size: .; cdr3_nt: TGTGCCAGCAGCTTCGGGGGGCAAGAGACCCAGTACTTC; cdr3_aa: CASSFGGQETQYF
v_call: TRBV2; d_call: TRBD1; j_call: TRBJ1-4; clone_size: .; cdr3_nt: TGTGCCACCCGAGGGGGCTTAGTTGAAAAACTGTTTTTT; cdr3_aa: CATRGGLVEKLFF
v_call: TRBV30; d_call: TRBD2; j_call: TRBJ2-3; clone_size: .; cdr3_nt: TGTGCCTGGAGCTCTAGCGGGGAAAGGAGCACAGATACGCAGTATTTT; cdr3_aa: CAWSSSGERSTDTQYF
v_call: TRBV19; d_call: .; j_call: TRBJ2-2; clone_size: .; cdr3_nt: TGTGCCAGTAGTATAGGCCGCAGAATAAGGGGCGCGAGGAACACCGGGGAGCTGTTTTTT; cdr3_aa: CASSIGRRIRGARNTGELFF
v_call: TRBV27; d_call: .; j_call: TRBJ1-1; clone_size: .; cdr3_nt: TGTGCCAGCAGTGAGTCGGGGACTGAAGCTTTCTTT; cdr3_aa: CASSESGTEAFF
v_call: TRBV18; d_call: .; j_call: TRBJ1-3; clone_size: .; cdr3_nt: TGTGCCAGCTCCCTAAGGCGGGACGTAGCTGGAAACACCATATATTTT; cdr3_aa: CASSLRRDVAGNTIYF
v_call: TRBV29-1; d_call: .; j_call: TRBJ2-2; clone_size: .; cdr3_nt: TGCAGCGCTCGTCAAAGCCCCGGGGAGCTGTTTTTT; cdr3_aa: CSARQSPGELFF
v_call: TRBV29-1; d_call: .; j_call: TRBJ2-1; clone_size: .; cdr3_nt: TGCAGCGTTGAGGGTACGAGGGGGGGCGATGAGCAGTTCTTC; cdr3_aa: CSVEGTRGGDEQFF
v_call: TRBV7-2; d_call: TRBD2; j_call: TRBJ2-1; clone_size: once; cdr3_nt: TGTGCCAGCAGCTCCCGGCGGGAGCGGGAGTTGCAGTTCTTC; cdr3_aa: CASSSRRERELQFF